The source of this TCR beta chain is a study of blood T cell repertoires in COVID-19. As originally analysed: Amplifying reference gene primers gave estimates of nucleated cell counts. Generated by immunoSEQ multiplex PCR, the TCRdb table keeps only in-frame clones and is missing some. For V, J and clone size, that table is used; D and trimming come from the DNA. Among just under 250,000 clones, approximately 90% were seen once, and the ten largest hold approximately 3.7%. V gave up 5 bases and J gave up 2 bases; unmatched junction bases: 4. CDR1 is MDHEN and CDR2 is SYDVKM in the germline V gene. This CDR3 spans 15 amino acids.

The chain recombines TRBV28 with TRBJ1-4; 8 positions match TRBD1. Sequencing was done on a sample of PBMCs or T cells enriched from blood (not recorded which). This receptor was obtained from a woman in her 30s who had recovered from COVID-19. CDR3 sequence: CASSSQGATNEKLFF. The CDR3 coding sequence is TGTGCCAGCAGTAGTCAGGGGGCGACTAATGAAAAACTGTTTTTT.